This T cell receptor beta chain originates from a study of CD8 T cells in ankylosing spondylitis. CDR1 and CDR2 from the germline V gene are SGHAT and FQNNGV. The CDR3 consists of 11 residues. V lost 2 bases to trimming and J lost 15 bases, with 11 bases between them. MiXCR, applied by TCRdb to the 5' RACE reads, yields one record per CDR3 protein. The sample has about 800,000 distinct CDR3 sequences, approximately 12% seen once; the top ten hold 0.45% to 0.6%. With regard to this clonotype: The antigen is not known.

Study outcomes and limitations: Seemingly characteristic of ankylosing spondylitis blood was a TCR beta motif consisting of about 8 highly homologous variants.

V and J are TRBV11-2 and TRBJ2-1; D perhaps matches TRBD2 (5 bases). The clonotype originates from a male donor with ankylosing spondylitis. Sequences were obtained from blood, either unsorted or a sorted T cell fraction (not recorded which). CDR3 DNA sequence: TGTGCCAGCAGCTTATTGAGGGTACGGTTCTTC. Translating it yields CASSLLRVRFF.